Listed below are T cell receptor beta chains from one sample, sequenced in a study of cytomegalovirus exposure and HLA in healthy donors. Assay used: immunoSEQ multiplex PCR; TCRdb lists only in-frame clones, some missing. This specimen shows tens of thousands of clones; the ten leading clones hold approximately 5.9%. Sequenced material: PBMCs. Receptors were obtained from a human donor in good health. Each CDR3 is given with its conserved first and last residue. The order of the fields is J gene, D gene, V gene, CDR3 protein, CDR3 DNA. A D gene is named only where the DNA matches it firmly.

>TRBJ1-5|TRBD1|TRBV5-4
CASSQGTGINQPQHF
TGTGCCAGCAGCCAAGGGACAGGGATCAATCAGCCCCAGCATTTT
>TRBJ1-1|.|TRBV19
CASGAYDRLNTEAFF
TGTGCCAGTGGGGCTTATGACAGACTGAACACTGAAGCTTTCTTT
>TRBJ1-1|.|TRBV13
CASSLESGGKFSSEAFF
TGTGCCAGCAGCTTAGAATCGGGGGGGAAGTTTTCCTCTGAAGCTTTCTTT
>TRBJ2-7|.|TRBV6-5
CASSYAEGAYEQYF
TGTGCCAGCAGTTACGCAGAGGGAGCCTACGAGCAGTACTTC
>TRBJ2-5|.|TRBV7-3
CASSLDREETQYF
TGTGCCAGCAGCTTAGACAGAGAAGAGACCCAGTACTTC
>TRBJ2-5|TRBD2|TRBV25-1
CASTSGLAVQETQYF
TGTGCCAGCACCTCGGGACTAGCGGTCCAAGAGACCCAGTACTTC
>TRBJ2-3|.|TRBV19
CASSPGQTDTQYF
TGTGCCAGTAGTCCTGGACAGACAGATACGCAGTATTTT
>TRBJ1-1|.|TRBV6-1
CASKYRYTEAFF
TGTGCCAGCAAATACAGGTACACTGAAGCTTTCTTT
>TRBJ1-5|.|TRBV7-9
CASSLDIGQPQHF
TGTGCCAGCAGCTTAGACATCGGGCAGCCCCAGCATTTT
>TRBJ2-3|TRBD2|TRBV29-1
CSVSLAGGADTQYF
TGCAGCGTCTCACTAGCGGGGGGCGCAGATACGCAGTATTTT
>TRBJ1-5|.|TRBV5-1
CASSLFGDSNQPQHF
TGCGCCAGCAGCTTATTCGGAGATAGCAATCAGCCCCAGCATTTT
>TRBJ1-6|.|TRBV5-6
CASSWTEKDSPLHF
TGTGCCAGCAGCTGGACAGAAAAGGATTCACCCCTCCACTTT
>TRBJ1-3|.|TRBV30
CAWSRITGNTIYF
TGTGCCTGGAGCAGGATAACTGGAAACACCATATATTTT
>TRBJ1-1|.|TRBV27
CASSLRDEAFF
TGTGCCAGCAGTTTACGAGATGAAGCTTTCTTT
>TRBJ1-2|.|TRBV5-1
CASSLVGQNYGYTF
TGCGCCAGCAGCTTGGTAGGACAGAACTATGGCTACACCTTC
>TRBJ2-3|.|TRBV7-3
CASSSGDYTDTQYF
TGTGCCAGCAGCTCCGGGGATTACACAGATACGCAGTATTTT
>TRBJ2-5|TRBD2|TRBV11-1
CASSQAGLKETQYF
TGTGCCAGCAGCCAAGCGGGACTTAAAGAGACCCAGTACTTC
>TRBJ2-1|TRBD2|TRBV19
CASSKGRGASYNEQFF
TGTGCCAGTAGTAAGGGGCGGGGGGCATCCTACAATGAGCAGTTCTTC
>TRBJ2-7|.|TRBV5-8
CASSLPGTYEQYF
TGTGCCAGCAGCTTGCCGGGGACCTACGAGCAGTACTTC
>TRBJ1-2|.|TRBV7-9
CASSPPGKLSGYTF
TGTGCCAGCAGCCCCCCGGGTAAACTCTCCGGCTACACCTTC
>TRBJ2-1|TRBD1|TRBV25-1
CASSEEGQYYNEQFF
TGTGCCAGCAGTGAAGAGGGACAGTACTACAATGAGCAGTTCTTC
>TRBJ2-5|.|TRBV19
CASSTLLGGAQETQYF
TGTGCCAGTAGTACCCTCCTTGGGGGGGCGCAGGAGACCCAGTACTTC
>TRBJ1-1|.|TRBV11-1
CASSLFAGEAPSEAFF
TGTGCCAGCAGCTTATTCGCGGGAGAAGCCCCTTCTGAAGCTTTCTTT
>TRBJ2-1|TRBD1|TRBV29-1
CSVPTGGRDEQFF
TGCAGCGTCCCGACAGGGGGCAGGGATGAGCAGTTCTTC
>TRBJ1-2|.|TRBV7-9
CASSLGYSRGDGYTF
TGTGCCAGCAGCTTGGGCTACTCCAGGGGTGATGGCTACACCTTC
>TRBJ2-5|.|TRBV18
CASSPTVQETQYF
TGTGCCAGCTCACCGACAGTCCAAGAGACCCAGTACTTC
>TRBJ1-2|.|TRBV28
CASSGDTTNYGYTF
TGTGCCAGCAGCGGGGACACTACTAACTATGGCTACACCTTC
>TRBJ1-5|TRBD1|TRBV2
CASSLQGAGQPQHF
TGTGCCAGCAGCTTACAGGGGGCCGGGCAGCCCCAGCATTTT
>TRBJ1-1|.|TRBV9
CASSVDPKLKVATEAFF
TGTGCCAGCAGCGTAGACCCAAAATTGAAAGTGGCCACTGAAGCTTTCTTT
>TRBJ1-6|.|TRBV6-5
CASSFRVVSPLHF
TGTGCCAGCAGTTTCCGGGTAGTTTCACCCCTCCACTTT
>TRBJ1-2|.|TRBV7-2
CASSFGDRAYGYTF
TGTGCCAGCAGCTTCGGGGATAGAGCTTATGGCTACACCTTC
>TRBJ1-5|TRBD1|TRBV6-5
CASSPGQGVGPQHF
TGTGCCAGCAGTCCTGGACAGGGGGTCGGGCCCCAGCATTTT
>TRBJ2-1|.|TRBV9
CASSAGGDYNEQFF
TGTGCCAGCAGTGCAGGAGGGGATTACAATGAGCAGTTCTTC
>TRBJ1-6|.|TRBV10-3
CAIKDIPNSPLHF
TGTGCCATCAAGGACATACCTAATTCACCCCTCCACTTT
>TRBJ1-2|.|TRBV6-5
CASSYRGQYYGYTF
TGTGCCAGCAGCTACAGAGGGCAGTACTATGGCTACACCTTC
>TRBJ1-2|TRBD1|TRBV9
CASSIGQGRGNYGYTF
TGTGCCAGCAGCATCGGACAGGGTCGGGGTAACTATGGCTACACCTTC
>TRBJ1-5|TRBD1|TRBV6-5
CASSSQGAGQHQHF
TGTGCCAGCAGTTCACAGGGGGCAGGGCAGCACCAGCATTTT
>TRBJ2-2|TRBD1|TRBV5-1
CASETGDDTGELFF
TGCGCCAGCGAGACAGGGGACGACACCGGGGAGCTGTTTTTT
>TRBJ2-1|.|TRBV5-6
CASSRDFSSYNEQFF
TGTGCCAGCAGCAGGGACTTCAGCTCCTACAATGAGCAGTTCTTC
>TRBJ2-7|.|TRBV4-1
CASSQSGLGEQYF
TGCGCCAGCAGCCAATCAGGGTTGGGCGAGCAGTACTTC
>TRBJ2-2|.|TRBV9
CASSVGVAGELFF
TGTGCCAGCAGCGTAGGCGTTGCCGGGGAGCTGTTTTTT
>TRBJ1-1|TRBD1|TRBV5-4
CASSLGGGPEAFF
TGTGCCAGCAGCTTGGGAGGGGGCCCTGAAGCTTTCTTT
>TRBJ2-7|.|TRBV9
CASSARAQGQHEQYF
TGTGCCAGCAGCGCGCGGGCCCAGGGGCAACACGAGCAGTACTTC
>TRBJ1-1|.|TRBV7-3
CASSSSKGEAFF
TGTGCCAGCAGCTCCTCAAAGGGGGAAGCTTTCTTT
>TRBJ2-2|TRBD1|TRBV30
CAGSRTGKVLNTGELFF
TGTGCCGGCTCTCGGACAGGGAAGGTACTGAACACCGGGGAGCTGTTTTTT
>TRBJ2-7|.|TRBV6-5
CASSRRQGNYYEQYF
TGTGCCAGCAGCCGACGGCAGGGCAATTACTACGAGCAGTACTTC
>TRBJ2-2|TRBD1|TRBV7-8
CASSRQTGANTGELFF
TGTGCCAGCAGCCGACAGACAGGGGCTAACACCGGGGAGCTGTTTTTT
>TRBJ2-2|TRBD1|TRBV27
CASSLFSGGSGELFF
TGTGCCAGCAGTTTATTCTCAGGGGGAAGCGGGGAGCTGTTTTTT
>TRBJ1-6|.|TRBV27
CARRSQGSLHF
TGTGCCAGAAGATCCCAGGGGTCCCTCCACTTT
>TRBJ1-1|.|TRBV18
CASSPDTGDRGAFF
TGTGCCAGCTCACCCGATACGGGTGATAGGGGAGCTTTCTTT
>TRBJ2-1|.|TRBV29-1
CSAGQYNEQFF
TGCAGCGCCGGACAATACAATGAGCAGTTCTTC
>TRBJ1-5|.|TRBV15
CATSRETFNQPQHF
TGTGCCACCAGCAGAGAGACTTTCAATCAGCCCCAGCATTTT
>TRBJ1-1|TRBD1|TRBV19
CASKPLGTGGFRTEAFF
TGTGCCAGTAAACCTCTCGGCACAGGGGGCTTTCGTACTGAAGCTTTCTTT
>TRBJ2-7|.|TRBV23-1
CASSQPGHLVRTYEQYF
TGCGCCAGCAGTCAACCGGGACATTTAGTTCGGACCTACGAGCAGTACTTC
>TRBJ2-7|TRBD1|TRBV5-1
CASSSRDRSPEQYF
TGCGCCAGCAGCTCAAGGGACAGATCCCCCGAGCAGTACTTC
>TRBJ1-2|TRBD1|TRBV14
CASSQETGYGYTF
TGTGCCAGCAGCCAAGAGACAGGGTATGGCTACACCTTC
>TRBJ2-7|.|TRBV5-4
CASSLAGTYEQYF
TGTGCCAGCAGCTTGGCCGGGACCTACGAGCAGTACTTC